Below, 26 T cell receptor beta chains from the same sample are listed, as sequenced in a study of cytomegalovirus exposure and HLA in healthy donors. PCR was performed using 60 Vbeta and 13 Jbeta primers. Sequencing used immunoSEQ multiplex PCR; TCRdb keeps in-frame clones, though not all of them. Of roughly 130,000 clones listed, over 65% are singletons. Sequenced material: PBMCs. The origin of the receptors is a woman aged 40 to 55 in good health and CMV-seropositive.

The gene calls are TRBV6-4 and TRBJ2-3; 7 nucleotides align to TRBD1. The ends lost 2 bases at V and 2 bases at J; junction bases unmatched: 7. Germline V gene data show CDR1 as MRHNA and CDR2 as SNTAGT. The CDR3 runs 16 residues. The CDR3 DNA is TGTGCCAGCAGTGACGCATCGGGACAGCCCACAGATACGCAGTATTTT. Its protein is CASSDASGQPTDTQYF.

The chain couples TRBV28 to TRBJ1-2; D may be TRBD1 (5 bases). The CDR3 totals 15 residues. V lost 6 bases to trimming and J lost 7 bases, with 21 bases between them. Germline values: CDR1 MDHEN, CDR2 SYDVKM. As DNA, the CDR3 is TGTGCCAGCAGCCCCCCTTGGGGGGGAGCGGGTGGCTACACCTTC. It yields the protein CASSPPWGGAGGYTF.

The chain couples TRBV5-1 to TRBJ2-5, with D possibly matching TRBD1 (6 bases). CDR3 length: 15 residues. Germline loops: CDR1 SGHRS, CDR2 YFSETQ. V was pared by 4 bases and J by 2 bases, with 15 bases between. In nucleotides, the CDR3 is TGCGCCAGCAGCCGACCGACAGGATCGCAAGAGACCCAGTACTTC. It is translated as CASSRPTGSQETQYF.

This clone was seen a handful of times. This chain connects TRBV7-3 to TRBJ2-3; a weak D match, TRBD1 (6 bases). The CDR3 has 15 amino acids. V was cut by 2 bases and J by 3 bases, with 12 bases left in between. Per germline, CDR1 SGHTA and CDR2 FQGTGA. This chain's CDR3 is CASSLARGRTDTQYF. CDR3 coding DNA: TGTGCCAGCAGCTTAGCCAGGGGAAGAACAGATACGCAGTATTTT.

The CDR3 here is CASSLTGNQPQHF. The DNA for the CDR3 is TGTGCCAGCAGCTTGACAGGGAATCAGCCCCAGCATTTT. The genes are TRBV5-6 and TRBJ1-5; the D gene is possibly TRBD1 (6 bases). Germline CDR1 is SGHDT and CDR2 is YYEEEE. The CDR3 consists of 13 residues. V lost 1 base, J lost 4 bases, and 6 bases lay in between.

The rearrangement links TRBV6-5 to TRBJ2-7; D is possibly TRBD1 (6 bases). Trimming took 6 bases from V and 3 from J, leaving 15 bases between them. The CDR3 is 14 amino acids. From germline, CDR1 is MNHEY and CDR2 SVGAGI. CDR3 residues: CASSRSRGVYEQYF. In DNA, the CDR3 is TGTGCCAGCAGCCGAAGCAGGGGCGTCTACGAGCAGTACTTC.

The J gene is TRBJ2-1, the V gene TRBV2; 9 bases line up with TRBD2. Germline V gene lookup returns CDR1 SNHLY and CDR2 FYNNEI. The junction had 10 bases not matched to a gene; V was cut back by 8 bases and J by 8 bases. The CDR3 has 14 residues. The CDR3 here is CASFAGGIQDEQFF. CDR3 nucleotide sequence: TGTGCCAGCTTTGCGGGGGGGATTCAGGATGAGCAGTTCTTC.

The chain couples TRBV2 to TRBJ1-5; D uncertain. V was cut by 2 bases and J by 4 bases, with 9 bases left in between. In germline, CDR1 is SNHLY, CDR2 FYNNEI. The CDR3 extends over 14 amino acids. CDR3 sequence: CASSEFGKNQPQHF. CDR3 DNA: TGTGCCAGCAGTGAATTTGGCAAAAATCAGCCCCAGCATTTT.

This rearrangement joins TRBV6-1 to TRBJ1-1; D not resolved. CDR3 length: 13 residues. The V end lost 2 bases, the J end lost 8 bases, and 12 bases lay between the germline ends. Germline CDR1 reads MNHNS; CDR2 reads SASEGT. CDR3 residues: CASSERRGEEAFF. CDR3 sequence (DNA): TGTGCCAGCAGTGAACGCCGTGGGGAGGAAGCTTTCTTT.

This rearrangement joins TRBV10-1 to TRBJ2-1; TRBD2 agrees at 8 bases. The germline CDR1 and CDR2 sequences are WNHNN and SYGVQD (reference sequence). This CDR3 is built from 15 residues. V dropped 4 bases and J dropped 3; count of bases not matched to a gene: 5. The CDR3 is CASSAGGGIYNEQFF. CDR3 DNA sequence: TGCGCCAGCAGTGCCGGCGGGGGGATCTACAATGAGCAGTTCTTC.

The rearrangement links TRBV11-2 to TRBJ2-7; 8 nucleotides line up with TRBD2. V was pared by 3 bases and J by 6 bases, with 7 bases of the junction left unmatched. The germline gives CDR1 SGHAT, CDR2 FQNNGV. This CDR3 is built from 14 residues. The CDR3 sequence: CASSFSGRASEQYF. In nucleotides, the CDR3 is TGTGCCAGCAGCTTTTCCGGGAGGGCAAGCGAGCAGTACTTC.

The sample holds one count of this clone. The V gene is TRBV19, the J gene TRBJ1-1, with 8 positions matching TRBD1. The trim removed 4 bases at V and 0 bases at J, leaving 7 bases unmatched. CDR1 and CDR2 (germline): LNHDA, SQIVND (reference sequence). The CDR3 has 16 amino acids. CDR3 in amino acids: CASSTGQDLMNTEAFF. The DNA for the CDR3 is TGTGCCAGTAGTACGGGACAGGATCTCATGAACACTGAAGCTTTCTTT.

About this clone: This sample also contains other DNA sequences that code for the same CDR3. The rearrangement joins TRBV5-1 to TRBJ1-1; TRBD1 aligns across 11 bases. Germline values: CDR1 SGHRS, CDR2 YFSETQ. Unmatched junction bases numbered 3, after V lost 4 bases and J lost 4 bases. This CDR3 has 14 residues. The CDR3 nucleotides read TGCGCCAGCAGCACCGGGACAGGGGGCACTGAAGCTTTCTTT. Encoded protein: CASSTGTGGTEAFF.

This clone was detected only a few times. Other DNA sequences in this specimen translate into the identical CDR3. The chain employs TRBV2 and TRBJ1-2, with TRBD1 matching 8 bases. With 2 bases clipped from V and 3 bases from J, the junction kept 2 bases outside the gene matches. The CDR3 length is 14 residues. Germline CDR1 SNHLY, CDR2 FYNNEI. The CDR3 sequence: CASSEQGADYGYTF. In DNA form, the CDR3 reads TGTGCCAGCAGTGAACAGGGGGCGGACTATGGCTACACCTTC. Looking up the rest from reference TRBV2 and TRBJ1-2 gives the full variable domain: EPEVTQTPSHQVTQMGQEVILRCVPISNHLYFYWYRQILGQKVEFLVSFYNNEISEKSEIFDDQFSVERPDGSNFTLKIRSTKLEDSAMYFCASSEQGADYGYTFGSGTRLTVV.

This chain links TRBV7-2 with TRBJ2-7; perhaps TRBD2 as D (6 bases). This CDR3 contains 15 residues. Trimming cost V 5 bases and J 0 bases, with 14 bases left between them. CDR1 SGHTA and CDR2 FQGNSA come from the germline V gene. The CDR3 DNA sequence: TGTGCCAGCAGCATCCACCCGGGACTCTCCTACGAGCAGTACTTC. It codes for CASSIHPGLSYEQYF.

The V gene is TRBV6-5, the J gene TRBJ2-7; TRBD1 might be the D (6 bases). Germline CDR1 is MNHEY and CDR2 is SVGAGI. V was trimmed by 2 bases and J by 3 bases, leaving 14 bases between them. The CDR3 sequence is 15 residues long. In DNA, the CDR3 is TGTGCCAGCAGTTACACCCGGGACACGCACTACGAGCAGTACTTC. Translation: CASSYTRDTHYEQYF.

This clone was seen many times. This chain joins TRBV10-3 and TRBJ2-7, with 7 bases that match TRBD1. The CDR3 is made up of 13 amino acids. V dropped 6 bases and J dropped 0; count of bases not matched to a gene: 2. Germline CDR1 is ENHRY and CDR2 is SYGVKD. CDR3 protein: CAIRQGLSYEQYF. CDR3 bases: TGTGCCATCAGACAGGGGCTCTCCTACGAGCAGTACTTC.

The V and J genes are TRBV14 and TRBJ1-1, with D perhaps matching TRBD1 (6 bases). The CDR3 is 15 amino acids. Trimming pared 4 bases from V and 1 base from J, leaving 13 bases between. Germline assignment: CDR1 SGHDN and CDR2 FVKESK. The CDR3 nucleotides read TGTGCCAGCAGCCGACTTTTACAGGGGAACACTGAAGCTTTCTTT. Translation gives CASSRLLQGNTEAFF.

The chain employs TRBV7-2 and TRBJ1-2, with 8 bases matching TRBD1. Germline CDR1 SGHTA, CDR2 FQGNSA. After removal of 1 base from V and 4 bases from J, the junction contained 11 bases not matched to a gene. The CDR3 runs to 17 residues. The CDR3 bases are TGTGCCAGCAGCTTAGGGGGTGGGCAGGGGGCAACCTATGGCTACACCTTC. Translating gives CASSLGGGQGATYGYTF.

This chain connects TRBV9 to TRBJ1-1, with 11 nucleotides matching TRBD1. Trimming removed 0 bases from V and 6 bases from J; junction bases left unmatched: 10. The CDR3 spans 17 residues. Germline CDR1 SGDLS, CDR2 YYNGEE. The CDR3 region has the DNA TGTGCCAGCAGCGTAGCCAGCCCTGGGACAGGGGGGGCTGAAGCTTTCTTT. The encoded protein is CASSVASPGTGGAEAFF.

This clone was counted between two and nine times. The chain carries TRBV29-1 and TRBJ2-1; TRBD1 matches 9 bases. Germline lookup yields CDR1 SQVTM and CDR2 ANQGSEA. The CDR3 runs 14 residues. J gave up 4 bases and V 6 bases, and 7 bases lay outside the gene matches. The CDR3 spells CSVLTGGFYNEQFF. CDR3 DNA sequence: TGCAGCGTCCTGACAGGGGGGTTTTACAATGAGCAGTTCTTC.

This chain joins TRBV2 and TRBJ2-1; 11 bases match TRBD2. The germline gives CDR1 SNHLY, CDR2 FYNNEI. The CDR3 totals 14 residues. V trimming: 6 bases; J trimming: 9 bases; junction bases outside the gene matches: 7. The CDR3 sequence is CASSGTSGSPEQFF. For the CDR3, the DNA is TGTGCCAGCAGCGGAACTAGCGGGAGTCCTGAGCAGTTCTTC.

The chain carries TRBV19 and TRBJ2-5, with a possible D match to TRBD1 (5 bases). This CDR3 comprises 13 residues. CDR1 is LNHDA, CDR2 SQIVND, per germline (reference sequence). Trimming stripped 7 bases from V and 5 bases from J, with 14 bases between. The CDR3 region has the DNA TGTGCCAGTAATCATCAGGGAAGTGAGACCCAGTACTTC. It codes for CASNHQGSETQYF.

J is TRBJ2-7 and V is TRBV5-1, with D maybe TRBD1 (5 bases). The ends were cut back, 4 bases at V and 1 base at J, with 9 bases in the middle. The germline V gene encodes CDR1 SGHRS and CDR2 YFSETQ. The CDR3 length is 13 residues. CDR3 nucleotides: TGCGCCAGCAGCCTCGACAGATCCTACGAGCAGTACTTC. This translates into CASSLDRSYEQYF. Full variable domain (rest looked up from reference TRBV5-1 and TRBJ2-7): KAGVTQTPRYLIKTRGQQVTLSCSPISGHRSVSWYQQTPGQGLQFLFEYFSETQRNKGNFPGRFSGRQFSNSRSEMNVSTLELGDSALYLCASSLDRSYEQYFGPGTRLTVT.

This clone was observed a handful of times. The chain combines TRBV28 with TRBJ2-2; D call uncertain. The germline gives CDR1 MDHEN, CDR2 SYDVKM. The CDR3 contains 14 residues. Trimming cost V 5 bases and J 9 bases, with 16 bases left between them. This CDR3 reads CASSPRSSWRELFF. In DNA form, the CDR3 reads TGTGCCAGCAGTCCCCGGAGCTCCTGGAGGGAGCTGTTTTTT. Using reference TRBV28 and TRBJ2-2 for the parts outside the CDR3, the full variable domain is DVKVTQSSRYLVKRTGEKVFLECVQDMDHENMFWYRQDPGLGLRLIYFSYDVKMKEKGDIPEGYSVSREKKERFSLILESASTNQTSMYLCASSPRSSWRELFFGEGSRLTVL.

This clone showed up just a few times. CDR3 sequence: CATRPAGPTDTQYF. The CDR3 DNA sequence: TGTGCCACCCGTCCAGCGGGGCCCACAGATACGCAGTATTTT. V usage is TRBV10-3 and J usage is TRBJ2-3; 7 nucleotides match TRBD2. The CDR3 covers 14 residues. J lost 2 bases, V lost 10 bases, and 9 bases had no gene match. Germline values: CDR1 ENHRY, CDR2 SYGVKD.